This is a list of T cell receptor beta chains from one sample in a study of tumor-infiltrating lymphocytes in primary liver carcinoma. TCRdb re-called the multiplex PCR reads through MiXCR, storing one row per CDR3 protein. This table holds fewer than 400,000 distinct CDR3 sequences, over 55% found once. Sequencing input: peripheral blood. The receptors originated from a man aged 35-49 years with primary liver carcinoma and hepatitis B virus infection. CDR3s include the opening cysteine and the closing phenylalanine or tryptophan. Each record gives: D gene, V gene, J gene, clone size, CDR3 DNA, CDR3 protein. The D gene is left open where the match is weak. Not all rows give a size; the values are once, few, many and, for expanded clones, a class.

TRBD1	TRBV7-9	TRBJ1-1	-	TGTGCCAGCAGCTTAAGACCTGACGGGACAGGCGAAGCTTTCTTT	CASSLRPDGTGEAFF
-	TRBV29-1	TRBJ2-1	many	TGCAGCGTTGCCCAGGACTCCTACAATGAGCAGTTCTTC	CSVAQDSYNEQFF
-	TRBV11-1	TRBJ2-3	-	TGTTCCAGCAGCTCTGGAGGAAGCTCTGTTGGAGCCCGCACAGATACGCAATATTTT	CSSSSGGSSVGARTDTQYF
-	TRBV5-1	TRBJ2-3	few	TGCGCCAGCAGCTTCGACGGGAGTGCGCAGTATTTT	CASSFDGSAQYF
TRBD1	TRBV5-4	TRBJ2-7	-	TGTGCCAGCAGCCTGGGACAGGGGGGTTCCTACGGGCAGTACTTC	CASSLGQGGSYGQYF
-	TRBV6-5	TRBJ1-5	-	TGTGACAGCAGCCCCCGGGGACGCAATCAGCCCCAGCATTTC	CDSSPRGRNQPQHF
TRBD1	TRBV5-1	TRBJ1-1	-	TGCGCCAGCAGCTGGGGGACAGGGTGGGACACTGAAGCTTTCTTT	CASSWGTGWDTEAFF
-	TRBV11-1	TRBJ2-2	-	TGTGCCAGCAGCTTATCAGCGAGAGAGGGAACCGGGGAGCTGTTTTTT	CASSLSAREGTGELFF
-	TRBV4-3	TRBJ2-1	many	TGCGCCAGCAGCCAAGGAACAGGCTCCTACAATGAGCAGTTCTTC	CASSQGTGSYNEQFF
-	TRBV19	TRBJ2-2	-	TGTGCCAGTAGTGTCGGGGGCAACACCGGGGAGCTGTTTTTT	CASSVGGNTGELFF
-	TRBV6-5	TRBJ2-5	many	TGTGCCAGCAGTTACTCGATTGGCGAGACCCAGTACTTC	CASSYSIGETQYF
-	TRBV11-2	TRBJ2-2	-	TGTGCCAGCAGCCTGAAATTCCACACCAGGGAGCTGTTTTTT	CASSLKFHTRELFF
TRBD1	TRBV6-2/TRBV6-3	TRBJ2-7	-	TGTGCCAGCAGTCGAACACCCGGGACAGGGGATCACGAGCAGTACTTC	CASSRTPGTGDHEQYF
-	TRBV11-1	TRBJ2-5	-	TGCGCCAGCAGCTGGGACACCCAAGAGACCCAGTACTTC	CASSWDTQETQYF
-	TRBV5-6	TRBJ1-6	-	TGTGCCAGCAGCTCGGACCGCCATAATTCACCCCTCCACTTT	CASSSDRHNSPLHF
TRBD2	TRBV4-2	TRBJ2-2	many	TGTGCCAGCAGCCAAGGAGCGGGACTAGCGGTAAACACCGGGGAGCTGTTTTTT	CASSQGAGLAVNTGELFF
TRBD2	TRBV6-5	TRBJ2-5	-	TGTGCCAGCGGTCACGGGACTAGCGGGAGGTGGGAGACCCAGTACTTC	CASGHGTSGRWETQYF
TRBD2	TRBV10-3	TRBJ2-7	-	TGTGCCATCAGTGATCTAGCGGGGGAGCAGTACTTC	CAISDLAGEQYF
-	TRBV10-3	TRBJ2-1	-	TGTGACACCAGTGAGTCTCGGGACATATACAGTGAGCAGTTCTTC	CDTSESRDIYSEQFF
-	TRBV2	TRBJ1-5	-	TGTGCCAGCAGTGCCCAGGACTATAGCAATCAGCCCCAGCGTTTT	CASSAQDYSNQPQRF
TRBD1	TRBV13	TRBJ2-1	few	TGTGCCAGCGGCCCTCCTGATGTGACAGGGACCTACAATGAGCAGTTCTTC	CASGPPDVTGTYNEQFF
TRBD2	TRBV25-1	TRBJ2-1	-	TGTGCCAGCAGTGATCGGAGTGGGCTAGCGGCCTACAATGAGCAGTTCTTC	CASSDRSGLAAYNEQFF
TRBD1	TRBV7-9	TRBJ2-7	-	TGTGCCAGCAGCGGCACAGGGGTGGCGAACAAGCAGTACTTC	CASSGTGVANKQYF
TRBD2	TRBV28	TRBJ2-1	-	TGTGCCAGCATCCCCCCGAAGCGGGGGGGCTATAATGAGCAGTTCTTC	CASIPPKRGGYNEQFF
-	TRBV14	TRBJ2-3	-	TGTGCCAGCAGCCCAACTCGGCTAGCGAGTACAGATACGCGGTATTTT	CASSPTRLASTDTRYF
TRBD1	TRBV11-2	TRBJ2-1	once	TGTGCGAGCAGCTCAGGGGGAGTTCGCGAATCCTACAATGAGCAGTTCTTC	CASSSGGVRESYNEQFF
-	TRBV7-9	TRBJ2-1	-	TGTGCCAGCAGCTTAGGCAGGGTTTCGAGCTCCTACAATGAGCAGTTCTTC	CASSLGRVSSSYNEQFF
-	TRBV7-9	TRBJ2-5	-	TGTACCAGCAGCCCTGGAGGACTACCACAGTACTTC	CTSSPGGLPQYF
-	TRBV11-3	TRBJ1-5	-	TGTGTCAGCACCGAATCGGACTATAGCAATCAGCCCCAGCATTTT	CVSTESDYSNQPQHF
TRBD2	TRBV2	TRBJ2-1	-	TGTGCCAGCAACATAGCGGGAGATGCCTACAATGAGCAGTTCTTC	CASNIAGDAYNEQFF
-	TRBV5-6	TRBJ2-7	many	TGTGCCAGCAGTCGGACATGGATCGGGTCCTACGAGCAGTACTTC	CASSRTWIGSYEQYF
-	TRBV6-1	TRBJ2-3	many	TGTGCCAGCAGTCGGGTCGGGGGAGACCCCACAGATACGCAGTATTTT	CASSRVGGDPTDTQYF
-	TRBV5-1	TRBJ2-6	once	TGCGCCAGCAGCCCTACAAGGGGTACTGGGGCCAACGTCCTGACTTTC	CASSPTRGTGANVLTF
-	TRBV11-1	TRBJ2-7	many	TGTGCCAGCAGCTTAAATGGACGGAACTCCTACGAGCAGTACTTC	CASSLNGRNSYEQYF
TRBD2	TRBV5-4	TRBJ2-1	-	TGTGCCAGCAGCTTGGCCAGCGGGAGGAACAATGAGCAGTTCTTC	CASSLASGRNNEQFF
-	TRBV7-2	TRBJ2-3	few	TGTGCCAGCAGCTTGAAGGGTAGGCAGTATTTT	CASSLKGRQYF
-	TRBV11-3	TRBJ2-2	-	TGTGCCAGCAGCTCATTCACCGGGGAGCTGTTGTTT	CASSSFTGELLF
-	TRBV29-1	TRBJ2-1	many	TGCAGCGTTGAACGGGCCGGGGGCAGGAAGGGTGAGCAGTTCTTC	CSVERAGGRKGEQFF
-	TRBV5-6	TRBJ1-1	many	TGTGCCAGCAGCGAGGACTCGAACACTGAAGCTTTCTTT	CASSEDSNTEAFF
-	TRBV4-1	TRBJ2-7	-	TGCGCCAGCAGCCAAGATATGGTTAGGTTTGCCTACGAGCAGTACTTC	CASSQDMVRFAYEQYF
-	TRBV4-2	TRBJ1-1	many	TGTGCCAGCAGCCATCAAAGACAGGAAAACACTGAAGCTTTCTTT	CASSHQRQENTEAFF
TRBD1	TRBV5-4	TRBJ2-7	many	TGTGCCAGCAGCCCCGAAAGGACAGGGGGAGAGCAGTACTTC	CASSPERTGGEQYF
-	TRBV6-2/TRBV6-3	TRBJ1-1	-	TGTGCCAACAGTTGCAGGGAAACTGAAGCTTTCTTT	CANSCRETEAFF
-	TRBV29-1	TRBJ2-1	-	TGTAGCGTTGGAGTGGTGGGAGTTAACAATGAGCAGTTCTTC	CSVGVVGVNNEQFF
TRBD2	TRBV29-1	TRBJ2-1	-	TGCAGCGTTGATAGCGGGATGAGCTACGATGAGCAGCTCTTC	CSVDSGMSYDEQLF
TRBD1	TRBV6-2/TRBV6-3	TRBJ2-3	-	TGTGCCAGCGGGCAACCGGGACAGGGGGTTGCTACGCAGTTTTTT	CASGQPGQGVATQFF
TRBD2	TRBV28	TRBJ2-1	-	TGTGCCAGCAGCCGACAGACTAGCGGGAGGGCCAATGAGCAGTTCTTC	CASSRQTSGRANEQFF
TRBD2	TRBV6-2/TRBV6-3	TRBJ2-1	many	TGTGCCAGCAGGAAGCCAGCGGGAGTGAGGAATGAGCAGTTCTTC	CASRKPAGVRNEQFF
-	TRBV4-2	TRBJ2-7	-	TGTGCCAACAACCTTTCCGCGGACGGGACCTACGAGCAGTATTTC	CANNLSADGTYEQYF
-	TRBV6-1	TRBJ2-1	-	TGTGCCAGCAGTGAAGAGAGGGGGTCCGGCCAGCTCTTC	CASSEERGSGQLF
-	TRBV2	TRBJ2-7	-	TGTGCCAGCAGTGATGGCGGGTACGAGCAGTACTTC	CASSDGGYEQYF
TRBD1	TRBV28	TRBJ1-2	-	TGTGCCAGCATCTCGACCTCCCCTCGGGACAGGGGATATCAAAGTAACTATGGCTACACCTTC	CASISTSPRDRGYQSNYGYTF
-	TRBV4-1	TRBJ1-3	-	TGCGCCAGCAGTCAAGGGGGACAACCCTCTGAAAACACCATATATTTT	CASSQGGQPSENTIYF
TRBD2	TRBV5-1	TRBJ2-3	-	TGCACCAGCAGAACTAGCGGATACCACACAGATACGCAGTATTTT	CTSRTSGYHTDTQYF
-	TRBV6-1	TRBJ2-3	-	TGTGCCAGCAGTGGTATGGTAGCAGATATGCAGTATTTT	CASSGMVADMQYF
-	TRBV11-3	TRBJ2-1	-	TGTGCCAGCAGCCTTCAGGCGCGAGCCTACTACAATGGGCAGTTCTTC	CASSLQARAYYNGQFF
-	TRBV6-6	TRBJ1-2	-	TGTGCCAGCAGTGGGAGGACAGACAACTATGGCTACACCTTC	CASSGRTDNYGYTF
-	TRBV7-9	TRBJ1-1	-	TGTGCCAGCAGCCCCCAGGGAAGGACTGAAGCTTTCTTT	CASSPQGRTEAFF
-	TRBV29-1	TRBJ2-1	-	TGCAGCGTTGTGGCGAATAGCGGATCGCTTCGACATTACAATGAGCAGTTCTTC	CSVVANSGSLRHYNEQFF